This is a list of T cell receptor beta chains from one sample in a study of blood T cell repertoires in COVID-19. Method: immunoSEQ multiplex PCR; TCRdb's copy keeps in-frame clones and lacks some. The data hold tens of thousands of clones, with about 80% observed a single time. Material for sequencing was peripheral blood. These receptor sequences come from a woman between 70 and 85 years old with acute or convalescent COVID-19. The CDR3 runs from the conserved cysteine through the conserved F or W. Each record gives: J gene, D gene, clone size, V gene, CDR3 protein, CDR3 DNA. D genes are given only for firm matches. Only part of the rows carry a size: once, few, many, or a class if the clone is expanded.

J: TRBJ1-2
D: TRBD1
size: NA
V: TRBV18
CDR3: CASSPRDRGNYGYTF
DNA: TGTGCCAGCTCACCCCGGGACAGGGGGAACTATGGCTACACCTTC

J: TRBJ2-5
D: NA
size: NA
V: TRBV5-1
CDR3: CASRPAGISQETQYF
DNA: TGCGCCAGCCGCCCGGCGGGGATCTCTCAAGAGACCCAGTACTTC

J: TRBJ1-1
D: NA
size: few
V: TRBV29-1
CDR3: CSVVQGRLRTFF
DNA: TGCAGCGTCGTACAGGGAAGGCTCAGGACTTTCTTT

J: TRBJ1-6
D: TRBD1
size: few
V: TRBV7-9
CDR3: CASSRGTGFYNSPLHF
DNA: TGTGCCAGCAGCAGGGGGACAGGGTTCTATAATTCACCCCTCCACTTT

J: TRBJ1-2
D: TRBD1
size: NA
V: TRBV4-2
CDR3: CASSQDPGGENTF
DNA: TGTGCCAGCAGCCAAGATCCAGGGGGAGAGAACACCTTC

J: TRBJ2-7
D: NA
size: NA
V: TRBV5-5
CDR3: CASSFGTSHEQYF
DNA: TGTGCCAGCAGCTTTGGCACCTCTCACGAGCAGTACTTC

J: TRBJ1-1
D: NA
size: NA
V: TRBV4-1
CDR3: CASSLAGVEAFF
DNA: TGCGCCAGCAGTCTAGCGGGGGTTGAAGCTTTCTTT

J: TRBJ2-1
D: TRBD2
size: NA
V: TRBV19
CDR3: CASSPDASGGAGHYNEQFF
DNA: TGTGCCAGTAGTCCAGATGCTAGCGGGGGGGCCGGACACTACAATGAGCAGTTCTTC

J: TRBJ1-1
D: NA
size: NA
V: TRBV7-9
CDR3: CASSLSAGRRTAFF
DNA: TGTGCCAGCAGCCTTAGCGCGGGACGTCGTACGGCTTTCTTT

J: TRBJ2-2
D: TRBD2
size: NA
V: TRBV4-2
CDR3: CASSQRTSGGAGTGELFF
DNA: TGTGCCAGCAGCCAACGGACTAGCGGGGGGGCCGGTACCGGGGAGCTGTTTTTT

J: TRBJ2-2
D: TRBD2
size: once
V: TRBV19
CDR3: CASRTSGGGDPGELFF
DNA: TGTGCCAGTCGGACTAGCGGGGGCGGGGATCCCGGGGAGCTGTTTTTT

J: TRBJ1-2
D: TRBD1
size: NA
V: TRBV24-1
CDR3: CATSDPGTGEGSYGYTF
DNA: TGTGCCACCAGTGACCCCGGGACAGGGGAAGGAAGCTATGGCTACACCTTC

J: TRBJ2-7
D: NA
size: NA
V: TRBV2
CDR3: CASTPSGMGTYEQYF
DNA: TGTGCCAGCACCCCTTCAGGGATGGGGACCTACGAGCAGTACTTC

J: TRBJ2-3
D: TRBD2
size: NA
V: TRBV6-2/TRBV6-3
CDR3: CASSSLGLAGDTQYF
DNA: TGTGCCAGCAGTTCCCTTGGACTAGCGGGGGATACGCAGTATTTT

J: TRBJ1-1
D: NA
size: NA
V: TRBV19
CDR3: CATNNMNTEAFF
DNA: TGTGCCACAAATAACATGAACACTGAAGCTTTCTTT

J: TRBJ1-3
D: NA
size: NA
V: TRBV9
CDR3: CASSATVAGNTIYF
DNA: TGTGCCAGCAGTGCCACAGTGGCTGGAAACACCATATATTTT

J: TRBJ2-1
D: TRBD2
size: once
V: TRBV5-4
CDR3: CASSSFRLAGGLTEQFF
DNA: TGTGCCAGCAGCTCGTTTAGACTAGCGGGGGGGCTAACAGAGCAGTTCTTC

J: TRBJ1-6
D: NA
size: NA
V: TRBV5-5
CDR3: CASSLGGGGSDNSPLHF
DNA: TGTGCCAGCAGCTTGGGGGGCGGGGGGTCAGATAATTCACCCCTCCACTTT

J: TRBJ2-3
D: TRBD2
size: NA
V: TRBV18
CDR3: CASSLAGGPLNTDTQYF
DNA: TGTGCCAGCTCACTAGCGGGGGGACCACTCAACACAGATACGCAGTATTTT

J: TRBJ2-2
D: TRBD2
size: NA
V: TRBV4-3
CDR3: CASSQDSREGRDTGELFF
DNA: TGCGCCAGCAGCCAAGATTCCAGGGAGGGTAGGGACACCGGGGAGCTGTTTTTT

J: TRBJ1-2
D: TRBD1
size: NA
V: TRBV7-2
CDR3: CASSSGQILNYGYTF
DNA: TGTGCCAGCAGCTCGGGACAGATTCTTAACTATGGCTACACCTTC

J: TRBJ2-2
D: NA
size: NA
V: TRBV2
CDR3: CASSEVSAGNTGELFF
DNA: TGTGCCAGCAGTGAAGTGTCAGCAGGGAACACCGGGGAGCTGTTTTTT

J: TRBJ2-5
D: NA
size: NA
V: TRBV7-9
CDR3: CASSLGTVQETQYF
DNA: TGTGCCAGCAGCTTAGGGACAGTCCAAGAGACCCAGTACTTC

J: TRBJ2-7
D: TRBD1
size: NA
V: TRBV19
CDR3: CASSTFGDSTTYEQYF
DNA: TGTGCCAGTAGCACTTTCGGGGACAGCACAACCTACGAGCAGTACTTC

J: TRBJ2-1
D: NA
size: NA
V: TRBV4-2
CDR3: CASSQDQGDEQFF
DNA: TGTGCCAGCAGCCAAGATCAAGGGGATGAGCAGTTCTTC

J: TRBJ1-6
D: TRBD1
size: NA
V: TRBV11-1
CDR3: CASSLTGGWNSPLHF
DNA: TGTGCCAGCAGCTTGACAGGGGGCTGGAATTCACCCCTCCACTTT

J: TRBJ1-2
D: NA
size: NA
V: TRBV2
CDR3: CASYPMTGTHYGYTF
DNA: TGTGCCAGCTATCCTATGACCGGGACACACTATGGCTACACCTTC

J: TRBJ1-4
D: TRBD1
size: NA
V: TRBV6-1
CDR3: CASSEPGQGRTNEKLFF
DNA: TGTGCCAGCAGTGAGCCTGGACAGGGGAGAACTAATGAAAAACTGTTTTTT

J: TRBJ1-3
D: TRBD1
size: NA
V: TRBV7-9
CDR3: CASSRDRVGNTIYF
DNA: TGTGCCAGCAGCCGGGACAGGGTTGGAAACACCATATATTTT

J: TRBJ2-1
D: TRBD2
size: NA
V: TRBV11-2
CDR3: CASSGGLAGVLFYNEQFF
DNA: TGTGCCAGCAGCGGGGGACTAGCGGGGGTACTCTTTTACAATGAGCAGTTCTTC

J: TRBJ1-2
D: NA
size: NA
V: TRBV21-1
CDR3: CASSPHEVGYGYTF
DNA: TGTGCCAGCAGCCCACATGAGGTAGGCTATGGCTACACCTTC

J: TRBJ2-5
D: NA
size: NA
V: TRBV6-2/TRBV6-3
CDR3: CASSSIEGAQETQYF
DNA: TGTGCCAGCAGTTCCATAGAAGGGGCCCAAGAGACCCAGTACTTC

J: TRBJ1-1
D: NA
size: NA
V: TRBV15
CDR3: CATSRIPHREKNTEAFF
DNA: TGTGCCACCAGCAGAATCCCTCACAGGGAAAAGAACACTGAAGCTTTCTTT

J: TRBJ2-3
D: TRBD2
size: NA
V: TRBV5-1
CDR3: CASSLEGGGVTDTQYF
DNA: TGCGCCAGCAGCTTGGAAGGCGGGGGGGTCACAGATACGCAGTATTTT

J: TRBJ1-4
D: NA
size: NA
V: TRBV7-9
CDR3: CASSLEGTFTNEKLFF
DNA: TGTGCCAGCAGCTTGGAAGGGACTTTCACTAATGAAAAACTGTTTTTT

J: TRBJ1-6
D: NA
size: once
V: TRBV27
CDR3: CASGKSDRSSYNSPLHF
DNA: TGTGCCAGCGGTAAGAGTGACAGGAGCTCCTATAATTCACCCCTCCACTTT

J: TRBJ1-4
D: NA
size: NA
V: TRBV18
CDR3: CASSIGQNEKLFF
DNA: TGTGCCAGCTCAATCGGACAGAATGAAAAACTGTTTTTT

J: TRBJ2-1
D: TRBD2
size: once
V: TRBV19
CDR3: CASSSISGGVEQFF
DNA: TGTGCCAGTAGTTCAATTAGCGGGGGCGTTGAGCAGTTCTTC

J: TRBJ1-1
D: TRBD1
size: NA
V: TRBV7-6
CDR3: CASSRPGTVNTEAFF
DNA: TGTGCCAGCAGCCGCCCCGGGACAGTGAACACTGAAGCTTTCTTT

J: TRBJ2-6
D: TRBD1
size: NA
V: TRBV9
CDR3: CASSVAPGQSFSGANVLTF
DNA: TGTGCCAGCAGCGTAGCGCCGGGACAGTCCTTCTCTGGGGCCAACGTCCTGACTTTC

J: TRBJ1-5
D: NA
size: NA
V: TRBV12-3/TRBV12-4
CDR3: CASSWSLEEPQHF
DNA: TGTGCCAGCAGTTGGAGTCTTGAGGAGCCCCAGCATTTT

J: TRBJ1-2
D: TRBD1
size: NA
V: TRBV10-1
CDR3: CASREGQRLNYGYTF
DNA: TGCGCCAGCAGGGAGGGACAGCGCCTTAACTATGGCTACACCTTC

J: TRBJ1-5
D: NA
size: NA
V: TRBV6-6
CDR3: CASSYVQGADQPQHF
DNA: TGTGCCAGCAGTTACGTCCAGGGTGCGGATCAGCCCCAGCATTTT

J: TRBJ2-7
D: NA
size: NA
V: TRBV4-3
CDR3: CASSQDPTSYPSEQYF
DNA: TGCGCCAGCAGCCAAGATCCCACATCATATCCCTCCGAGCAGTACTTC

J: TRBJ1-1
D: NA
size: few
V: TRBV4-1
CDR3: CASSQRQDANTEAFF
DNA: TGCGCCAGCAGCCAGCGACAGGACGCGAACACTGAAGCTTTCTTT

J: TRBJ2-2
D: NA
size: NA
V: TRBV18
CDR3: CASFSTANTGELFF
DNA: TGTGCCAGCTTCTCGACAGCGAACACCGGGGAGCTGTTTTTT

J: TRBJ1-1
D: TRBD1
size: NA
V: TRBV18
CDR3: CASSPLETGGGTEAFF
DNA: TGTGCCAGCTCACCTTTGGAGACAGGGGGCGGGACTGAAGCTTTCTTT

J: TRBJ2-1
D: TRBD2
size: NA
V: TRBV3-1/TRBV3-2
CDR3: CASSPSGGAMNEQFF
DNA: TGTGCCAGCAGCCCTAGCGGGGGGGCCATGAATGAGCAGTTCTTC

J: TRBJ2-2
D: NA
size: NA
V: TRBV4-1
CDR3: CASSQVLTTGELFF
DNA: TGCGCCAGCAGCCAAGTACTCACCACCGGGGAGCTGTTTTTT

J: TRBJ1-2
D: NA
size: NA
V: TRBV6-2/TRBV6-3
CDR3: CASTPGGAPIYGYTF
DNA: TGTGCCAGCACCCCCGGGGGGGCTCCTATCTATGGCTACACCTTC

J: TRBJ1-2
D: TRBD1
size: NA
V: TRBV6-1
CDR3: CASSEGTGGRGCTF
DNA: TGTGCCAGCAGTGAAGGGACAGGGGGCAGAGGTTGCACCTTC

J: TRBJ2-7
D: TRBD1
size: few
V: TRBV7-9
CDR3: CASSPGTGVEQYF
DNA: TGTGCCAGCAGCCCGGGGACAGGGGTCGAGCAGTACTTC

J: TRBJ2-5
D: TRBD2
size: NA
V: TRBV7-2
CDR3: CASSSDPGGQETQYF
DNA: TGTGCCAGCAGCTCCGACCCGGGGGGACAAGAGACCCAGTACTTC

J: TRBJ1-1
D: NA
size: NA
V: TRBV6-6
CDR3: CASSRGYNTEAFF
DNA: TGTGCCAGCAGTAGGGGATATAACACTGAAGCTTTCTTT

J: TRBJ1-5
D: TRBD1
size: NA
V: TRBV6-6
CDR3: CASSSRQGPSNQPQHF
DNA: TGTGCCAGCAGTTCTCGACAGGGGCCGAGCAATCAGCCCCAGCATTTT

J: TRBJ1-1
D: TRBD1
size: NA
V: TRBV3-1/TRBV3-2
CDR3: CASSQQGAYVEAFF
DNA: TGTGCCAGCAGCCAGCAGGGGGCTTATGTTGAAGCTTTCTTT

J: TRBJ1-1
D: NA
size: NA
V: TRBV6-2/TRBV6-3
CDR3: CASSPTRAGMNTEAFF
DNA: TGTGCCAGCAGTCCGACCCGGGCGGGCATGAACACTGAAGCTTTCTTT